This T cell receptor beta chain was retrieved from a study of CD8+CD57+ T cells in acquired aplastic anemia. Study summary: Sorted cells (CD4+ and CD8+) yielded DNA amounts that averaged around 3.1 ug. As sequenced from healthy donors, CD4+ cells averaged roughly 10 million reads. General observations from the study: Comparison of patients with controls identified around 28 shared CD8+ CDR3 sequences. Patients versus controls showed no significant CD8+ Simpson's diversity difference.

Comments on this clonotype: Its antigen remains unknown.

This CDR3 contains 16 residues. V dropped 2 bases and J dropped 7 bases, with 17 bases sitting between them. For CDR3 and TCR beta VDJ profiling, genomic DNA was the template used. Via MiXCR, TCRdb re-called the reads, giving one row per CDR3 protein. The profile shows approximately 170,000 distinct CDR3 sequences, 60% to 70% of them singletons. Sequencing was done on a sample of sorted CD4+, CD8+, or CD8+CD57+ T cells (not recorded which) from PBMCs. The clonotype was recovered from a human donor in good health. V gene TRBV12-3 or TRBV12-4 combines with J gene TRBJ2-2; possibly TRBD1 for D (6 bases). CDR3 sequence: CASSLIGGPKLGELFF. The CDR3 nucleotides read TGTGCCAGCAGTTTAATTGGGGGCCCAAAGCTCGGGGAGCTGTTTTTT.